The clone carrying this T cell receptor beta chain was seen ten or more times. Its antigen is currently unknown. Libraries from sorted cells used about a million T cells (CD4+ or CD8+). The data belong to a study of neurological immune-mediated disorders. Synthesis of cDNA was accomplished via 5'RACE employing 10-nucleotide random UMIs. From 15-18 subjects, over 160 million TCR-beta sequences were obtained in each sequencing run. TCRdb reanalysed the 5' RACE reads using MiXCR and keeps one entry per CDR3 protein. This table holds tens of thousands of distinct CDR3 sequences, more than 9% found once. J was trimmed by 2 bases and V by 5 bases; bases with no gene match: 7. Germline CDR1 is SGHRS and CDR2 is YFSETQ. CDR3 length: 15 amino acids. Regarding the study as a whole: TCR-beta repertoires seemed private in all groups, with no expanded CDR3 amino acid sequences shared.

The chain joins TRBV5-1 to TRBJ1-1, with TRBD1 identical over 9 bases. Specimen: CD4+ T cells from blood. The receptor comes from a young woman with HTLV-1-associated myelopathy (HAM/TSP). The CDR3 is CASSSFTGGNTEAFF. The DNA of the CDR3 is TGCGCCAGCAGTTCCTTTACAGGGGGCAACACTGAAGCTTTCTTT.